A single sample is the source of the 19 T cell receptor beta chains below, sequenced in a study of long-term antiretroviral therapy in people with HIV. The libraries were made with immunoSEQ v3.0 at survey level. TCRdb's copy holds only in-frame clones and misses some; the assay was immunoSEQ multiplex PCR. The sample yields tens of thousands of clones, roughly four fifths seen once. Sequenced here: unsorted PBMCs, sampled 1.5 years after starting antiretroviral therapy. The receptors come from a man aged 30 to 45 with HIV.

This chain uses TRBV4-2 with TRBJ2-5; D gene unclear. The V gene's germline CDR1 is LGHNA and CDR2 YNFKEQ. The CDR3 has 15 amino acids. With 0 bases removed from V and 2 bases from J, the gap between germline ends came to 10 bases. The CDR3 DNA is TGTGCCAGCAGCCAAGAAGTTTCCTTGCAAGAGACCCAGTACTTC. It encodes CASSQEVSLQETQYF.

The chain uses TRBV11-2 and TRBJ1-6, with D possibly TRBD1 on 6 matching bases. With 2 bases removed from V and 0 bases from J, the gap between germline ends came to 8 bases. The CDR3 has 16 amino acids. In germline, CDR1 is SGHAT, CDR2 FQNNGV. The CDR3 nucleotides read TGTGCCAGCAGCTTAAGGGGGAGCTCCTATAATTCACCCCTCCACTTT. Its protein product is CASSLRGSSYNSPLHF.

The chain has TRBV5-1 and TRBJ1-5; 8 bases are shared with TRBD1. The CDR3 runs to 16 residues. V was pared by 4 bases and J by 3 bases, with 9 bases of the junction left unmatched. The V gene's germline CDR1 is SGHRS and CDR2 YFSETQ. The CDR3 nucleotides read TGCGCCAGCAGCCCGACCGGGACAGGTTACAATCAGCCCCAGCATTTT. This codes for CASSPTGTGYNQPQHF.

The chain has TRBV9 and TRBJ2-5; 7 bases match TRBD1. The germline V gene has CDR1 SGDLS and CDR2 YYNGEE. Trimming removed 5 bases from V and 2 bases from J; junction bases left unmatched: 3. This CDR3 is 13 amino acids long. The CDR3 DNA is TGTGCCAGCAGTCGGGGACAGCAAGAGACCCAGTACTTC. Its protein is CASSRGQQETQYF.

The V and J genes are TRBV11-1 and TRBJ2-7; 8 bases are a match to TRBD2. The V gene's germline CDR1 is SGHAT and CDR2 FQDESV (reference sequence). The CDR3 totals 16 residues. The V gene end was trimmed by 1 base and the J gene end by 4 bases; junction bases not matched to a gene: 9. In DNA, the CDR3 is TGTGCCAGCAGCTTAGTCCCATCAGCGGGAGTTTACGAGCAGTACTTC. Residues: CASSLVPSAGVYEQYF.

CDR3 DNA sequence: TGTGCCAGCAGCTTAGGGGTTGGGAATTCACCCCTCCACTTT. Its translation: CASSLGVGNSPLHF. This sequence joins TRBV7-3 and TRBJ1-6; no clear D gene. Trimming took off 2 bases at V and 7 bases at J, with 9 bases between the two ends. In germline, CDR1 is SGHTA, CDR2 FQGTGA. There are 14 residues in the CDR3.

The chain's CDR3 is CASTKYRNTGELFF. For the CDR3, the DNA is TGTGCCAGCACAAAATATAGGAACACCGGGGAGCTGTTTTTT. The chain employs TRBV13 and TRBJ2-2; no definite D call. The CDR3 loop spans 14 amino acids. Between the trimmed V and J ends, which lost 7 bases and 1 base, there was a span of 10 bases. The V gene's germline CDR1 is PRHDT and CDR2 FYEKMQ (reference sequence).

The rearrangement joins TRBV7-9 to TRBJ1-2; D is ambiguous. The CDR3 sequence is 14 residues long. Germline V lookup: CDR1 SEHNR, CDR2 FQNEAQ (reference sequence). V lost 5 bases to trimming and J lost 8 bases, with 18 bases between them. The CDR3 nucleotides are TGTGCCAGCAGCCCGCAAGGGAGAACCGCGGGCTACACCTTC. Amino acids: CASSPQGRTAGYTF.

This sequence joins TRBV29-1 and TRBJ2-1, with 8 bases lining up with TRBD1. This CDR3 is 15 amino acids long. The junction had 8 bases not matched to a gene; V was cut back by 7 bases and J by 0 bases. Germline V CDR1 and CDR2: SQVTM, ANQGSEA. CDR3 in DNA: TGCAGCGGGAGGGTTCAGGGGGCCTCCTACAATGAGCAGTTCTTC. As protein: CSGRVQGASYNEQFF.

V is TRBV25-1 and J is TRBJ2-7, with 9 bases aligning to TRBD1. The CDR3 is 14 residues long. V lost 6 bases and J lost 2; bases outside the gene matches: 5. Germline V gene lookup returns CDR1 MGHDK and CDR2 SYGVNS. DNA for the CDR3: TGTGCCAGCAGCACCGGGACAGGGACCTACGAGCAGTACTTC. Translation: CASSTGTGTYEQYF.

V is TRBV15 and J is TRBJ2-5; D unresolved. Germline values: CDR1 LNHNV, CDR2 YYDKDF (reference sequence). This CDR3 comprises 14 residues. V shed 5 bases and J shed 1 base, with 11 bases lying between them. DNA for the CDR3: TGTGCCACCAGCGGGAAGGGTATCCAAGAGACCCAGTACTTC. This encodes CATSGKGIQETQYF.

The chain recombines TRBV5-1 with TRBJ2-1; possible D gene TRBD2, 6 bases. From germline, CDR1 is SGHRS and CDR2 YFSETQ. The CDR3 loop spans 15 amino acids. Trimming pared 4 bases from V and 6 bases from J, leaving 17 bases between. The CDR3 coding sequence is TGCGCCAGCAGCCTGCGGGACCCCTCGAGCAATGAGCAGTTCTTC. Translation gives CASSLRDPSSNEQFF.

In this sample, this clone turned up once. V and J are TRBV30 and TRBJ1-2, with TRBD1 matching 7 bases. V gave up 5 bases and J gave up 2 bases; unmatched junction bases: 5. Germline CDR1 is GTSNPN and CDR2 is SVGIG (reference sequence). The length of the CDR3 is 13 residues. The CDR3 DNA reads TGTGCCTGGGGGGACAGCTTAAACTATGGCTACACCTTC. Protein product: CAWGDSLNYGYTF.

V and J are TRBV29-1 and TRBJ1-2, with D uncertain. Between the trimmed V and J ends, which lost 7 bases and 8 bases, there was a span of 20 bases. CDR1 and CDR2 from the germline V gene are SQVTM and ANQGSEA. This CDR3 comprises 13 residues. This CDR3 reads CSALGSRNGGYTF. DNA of the CDR3: TGCAGCGCCCTCGGTAGCAGGAATGGAGGCTACACCTTC.

This chain connects TRBV30 to TRBJ2-3, with D unclear. Trimming removed 4 bases at V and 2 bases at J, with 10 bases between. The germline CDR1 and CDR2 sequences are GTSNPN and SVGIG (reference sequence). This CDR3 region has 13 residues. CDR3 sequence: CAWTPGATDTQYF. CDR3 nucleotides: TGTGCCTGGACGCCAGGTGCCACAGATACGCAGTATTTT.

The J gene is TRBJ2-5, the V gene TRBV5-4; 10 positions agree with TRBD2. Trimming at V came to 0 bases and at J to 3 bases, leaving 2 bases not matched to a gene. Germline assignment: CDR1 SGHNT and CDR2 YYREEE (reference sequence). The CDR3 is made up of 15 amino acids. Here the CDR3 reads CASSLDLAGEETQYF. CDR3 DNA: TGTGCCAGCAGCTTGGACCTAGCGGGAGAAGAGACCCAGTACTTC. The variable domain in full, with the rest retrieved from reference TRBV5-4 and TRBJ2-5, is ETGVTQSPTHLIKTRGQQVTLRCSSQSGHNTVSWYQQALGQGPQFIFQYYREEENGRGNFPPRFSGLQFPNYSSELNVNALELDDSALYLCASSLDLAGEETQYFGPGTRLLVL.

The chain employs TRBV7-9 and TRBJ2-7; TRBD2 aligns across 16 bases. The CDR3 extends over 18 amino acids. Germline trimming cut 5 bases from V and 1 base from J; bases unmatched to any gene: 8. CDR1 is SEHNR and CDR2 is FQNEAQ in the germline V gene (reference sequence). CDR3 residues: CASSTGTSGRERSYEQYF. The CDR3 coding sequence is TGTGCCAGCAGCACCGGGACTAGCGGGAGGGAACGGTCCTACGAGCAGTACTTC.

The CDR3 loop is CASSPRQGVSTIYF. CDR3 in DNA: TGTGCCAGCAGTCCCCGACAGGGAGTGAGCACCATATATTTT. The chain couples TRBV6-6 to TRBJ1-3; TRBD1 agrees at 7 bases. In germline, CDR1 is MNHNY, CDR2 SVGAGI (reference sequence). V lost 5 bases, J lost 9 bases, and 10 bases stayed unmatched. CDR3 size: 14 residues.

The genes are TRBV5-6 and TRBJ2-1; 8 bases agree with TRBD1. The CDR3 is 16 residues long. Per the germline V gene, CDR1 is SGHDT and CDR2 is YYEEEE. The junction had 9 bases not matched to a gene; V was cut back by 2 bases and J by 5 bases. The CDR3 sequence is CASSFFSGTGDNEQFF. The CDR3 DNA reads as TGTGCCAGCAGCTTTTTTTCAGGGACAGGTGACAATGAGCAGTTCTTC.